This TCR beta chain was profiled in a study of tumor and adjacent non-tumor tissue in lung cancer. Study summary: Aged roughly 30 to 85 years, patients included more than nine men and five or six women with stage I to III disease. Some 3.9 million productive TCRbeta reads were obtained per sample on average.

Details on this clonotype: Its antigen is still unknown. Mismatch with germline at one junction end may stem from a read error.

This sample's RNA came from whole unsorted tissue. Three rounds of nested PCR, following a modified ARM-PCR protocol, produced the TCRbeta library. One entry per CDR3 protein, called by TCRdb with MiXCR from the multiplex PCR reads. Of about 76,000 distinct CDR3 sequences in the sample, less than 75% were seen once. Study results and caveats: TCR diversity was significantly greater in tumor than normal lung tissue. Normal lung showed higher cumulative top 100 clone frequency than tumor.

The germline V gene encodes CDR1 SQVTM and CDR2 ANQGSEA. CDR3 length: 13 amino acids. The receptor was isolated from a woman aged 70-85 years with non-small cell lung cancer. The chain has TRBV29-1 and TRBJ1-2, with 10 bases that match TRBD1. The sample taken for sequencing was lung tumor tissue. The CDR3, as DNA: TGCAGCGCAAGACAGGGGGCCAGTCCTCAAGGCTACTTC. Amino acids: CSARQGASPQGYF.